The 15 T cell receptor beta chains presented below share a single source sample, sequenced in a study of blood T cells in healthy people across ages. Combining a sample-barcoded 5' primer with a J-beta primer mix, a second PCR ran for about 7 to 11 cycles. TCRdb re-called the 5' RACE reads with MiXCR, one entry per CDR3 protein. The sample yields roughly 1,500,000 distinct CDR3 sequences, around two fifths seen once. The specimen sequenced was blood. These receptors came from a woman aged 18-29 years in good health.

The rearrangement links TRBV28 to TRBJ2-5; TRBD2 is a possible D gene (5 bases). With the DNA end fitting TRBJ2-7 better, the J assignment may be wrong. This CDR3 spans 13 amino acids. From germline, CDR1 is MDHEN and CDR2 SYDVKM. CDR3 sequence (DNA): TGTGCCAGCAGCCGCGGGCCCCCCCTCGAGCAGTACTTC. This sequence encodes CASSRGPPLEQYF.

In this sample, this clonotype turned up many times. The rearrangement uses TRBV7-9 and TRBJ2-1; 11 bases map to TRBD2. The CDR3 totals 15 residues. From germline, CDR1 is SEHNR and CDR2 FQNEAQ (reference sequence). The V gene end was trimmed by 4 bases and the J gene end by 5 bases; junction bases not matched to a gene: 4. CDR3 nucleotide sequence: TGTGCCAGCAGCTCCACTAGCGGGAGTGACAATGAGCAGTTCTTC. This translates into CASSSTSGSDNEQFF.

The chain uses TRBV2 and TRBJ1-2, with D tentatively TRBD1 (6 bases). Germline lookup yields CDR1 SNHLY and CDR2 FYNNEI. V was cut by 1 base and J by 6 bases, with 9 bases left in between. The CDR3 totals 13 residues. This CDR3 is CASSEVQGNGYTF. The DNA of the CDR3 is TGTGCCAGCAGTGAAGTACAGGGAAATGGCTACACCTTC.

This clonotype was counted many times. This chain connects TRBV20-1 to TRBJ2-1; D gene ambiguous. The CDR3 loop spans 11 amino acids. Trimming pared 2 bases from V and 10 bases from J, leaving 9 bases between. Germline CDR1 is DFQATT and CDR2 is SNEGSKA (reference sequence). The CDR3 DNA reads TGCAGTGCTAGAAAAATCGGGGAGCAGTTCTTC. Its protein is CSARKIGEQFF.

The rearrangement links TRBV19 to TRBJ2-1, with D uncertain. Germline V CDR1 and CDR2: LNHDA, SQIVND (reference sequence). The CDR3 runs to 15 residues. V lost 1 base to trimming and J lost 5 bases, with 12 bases between them. CDR3 in DNA: TGTGCCAGTAGTATAGTTAGGGTTAAGGACAATGAGCAGTTCTTC. The encoded protein is CASSIVRVKDNEQFF.

This clonotype was detected a few times. The chain links TRBV6-5 to TRBJ1-6, with no clear D. V was clipped by 6 bases and J by 7 bases, with 7 bases between them. Germline assignment: CDR1 MNHEY and CDR2 SVGAGI. The CDR3 has 12 amino acids. The CDR3 sequence is CASRPLNSPLHF. The DNA for the CDR3 is TGTGCCAGCAGACCTCTGAATTCACCCCTCCACTTT.

This clonotype was counted between two and nine times. V is TRBV7-8 and J is TRBJ2-1, with 11 bases matching TRBD2. The CDR3 has 16 residues. Looked up from germline, CDR1 is SGHVS and CDR2 is FQNEAQ. Trimming took 4 bases from V and 6 from J; bases not matched to a gene: 8. The DNA for the CDR3 is TGTGCCAGCAGCTCCTCGGCACTAGCGGGAGTCAATGAGCAGTTCTTC. Translation gives CASSSSALAGVNEQFF.

The CDR3 DNA follows: TGCGCCAGCAGCCTGGACAGTAGAGAAGCTTTCTTT. Protein product: CASSLDSREAFF. The V gene is TRBV5-1, the J gene TRBJ1-1; D perhaps matches TRBD1 (6 bases). V lost 4 bases, J lost 8 bases, and 12 bases lay in between. The CDR3 length is 12 residues. The germline V gene encodes CDR1 SGHRS and CDR2 YFSETQ.

This chain's CDR3 is CASSYAGPGLETQYF. CDR3 in DNA: TGTGCCAGCAGTTACGCGGGACCAGGTTTAGAGACCCAGTACTTC. V usage is TRBV6-2 or TRBV6-3 and J usage is TRBJ2-5, with D maybe TRBD2 (6 bases). Germline assignment: CDR1 MNHEY and CDR2 SVGEGT. The V gene lost 2 bases and the J gene lost 4 bases, with 14 bases spanning the gap. The CDR3 spans 15 residues.

The rearrangement links TRBV4-2 to TRBJ2-7, with 8 bases aligning to TRBD2. Trimming removed 4 bases from V and 0 bases from J; junction bases left unmatched: 5. Germline CDR1 LGHNA, CDR2 YNFKEQ. The CDR3 has 15 residues. For the CDR3, the DNA is TGTGCCAGCAGCCGAGCCGGGACTAGCTCCTACGAGCAGTACTTC. This codes for CASSRAGTSSYEQYF.

J is TRBJ2-1 and V is TRBV20-1; no clear D. The CDR3 is 11 amino acids. Germline V lookup: CDR1 DFQATT, CDR2 SNEGSKA (reference sequence). Trimming took 5 bases from V and 7 from J, leaving 9 bases between them. The DNA for the CDR3 is TGCAGTGCTCCGACCGGGAATGAGCAGTTCTTC. As protein: CSAPTGNEQFF.

The V and J genes are TRBV29-1 and TRBJ2-3; 10 nucleotides line up with TRBD1. The ends lost 7 bases at V and 6 bases at J; junction bases unmatched: 4. This CDR3 has 12 residues. The germline V gene encodes CDR1 SQVTM and CDR2 ANQGSEA. The DNA for the CDR3 is TGCAGCGGGGGGACAGGGGCCGATACGCAGTATTTT. This codes for CSGGTGADTQYF.

The chain links TRBV28 to TRBJ1-4; D not certain. This CDR3 spans 16 amino acids. Trimming took 1 base from V and 0 from J, leaving 9 bases between them. Germline V lookup: CDR1 MDHEN, CDR2 SYDVKM. The CDR3 sequence: CASSLFLPTTNEKLFF. In DNA form, the CDR3 reads TGTGCCAGCAGTTTATTCCTCCCGACAACTAATGAAAAACTGTTTTTT.

This clonotype was counted between two and nine times. The chain recombines TRBV5-1 with TRBJ2-7, with D maybe TRBD1 (5 bases). Germline loops: CDR1 SGHRS, CDR2 YFSETQ. CDR3 size: 14 residues. Trimming removed 4 bases at V and 2 bases at J, with 13 bases between. CDR3: CASSPNDSTYEQYF. In DNA form, the CDR3 reads TGCGCCAGCAGCCCAAATGACAGTACCTACGAGCAGTACTTC.

This clonotype was counted a few times. The chain employs TRBV7-6 and TRBJ2-7; the D gene is possibly TRBD1 (6 bases). Germline CDR1 is SGHVS and CDR2 is FNYEAQ. V lost 5 bases, J lost 7 bases, and 18 bases lay in between. CDR3 length equals 14 residues. CDR3 loop: CASSAAGELGEQYF. Written as DNA, the CDR3 is TGTGCCAGCAGCGCCGCAGGGGAATTGGGTGAGCAGTACTTC.